The 32 T cell receptor beta chains given below trace back to one sample, sequenced in a study of blood T cell repertoires in COVID-19. Produced via immunoSEQ multiplex PCR; TCRdb's table is partial and in-frame only. The table has about 300,000 clones, 86% seen once; the top ten hold 4% to 5%. Sequenced material: PBMCs or T cells enriched from blood (not recorded which). These TCRs come from a man aged 30 to 45 who had recovered from COVID-19.

The sample holds a few counts of this clone. The chain carries TRBV5-1 and TRBJ1-3; D uncertain. Trimming removed 0 bases from V and 0 bases from J, with 4 bases in between. The CDR3 consists of 14 residues. The germline V gene has CDR1 SGHRS and CDR2 YFSETQ. The CDR3 region is CASSLASSGNTIYF. The CDR3 nucleotides read TGCGCCAGCAGCTTGGCCAGCTCTGGAAACACCATATATTTT.

This clone occurred once. One junction end does not reproduce the germline sequence, and a read error may be involved. This chain links TRBV28 with TRBJ1-3; 9 bases fit TRBD1. Germline loops: CDR1 MDHEN, CDR2 SYDVKM. The CDR3 contains 13 residues. CDR3 in DNA: TGTGCCATCCAACAGGGGGCTGGCAACACCATATATTTT. Its translation: CAIQQGAGNTIYF. The entire variable domain, with the rest obtained from reference TRBV28 and TRBJ1-3, is as follows: DVKVTQSSRYLVKRTGEKVFLECVQDMDHENMFWYRQDPGLGLRLIYFSYDVKMKEKGDIPEGYSVSREKKERFSLILESASTNQTSMYLCAIQQGAGNTIYFGEGSWLTVV.

This rearrangement joins TRBV7-6 to TRBJ2-3, with TRBD1 matching 8 bases. The CDR3 spans 16 residues. Germline V CDR1 and CDR2: SGHVS, FNYEAQ. The V and J ends lost 2 bases and 2 bases, in that order; junction bases with no gene match: 6. The CDR3 sequence is CASSLRGTGVTDTQYF. The CDR3 DNA is TGTGCCAGCAGCTTACGCGGGACAGGAGTCACAGATACGCAGTATTTT.

The chain has TRBV1 and TRBJ1-1. TRBV1 is a documented pseudogene. The CDR3 has 16 amino acids. CDR3 loop: CTSSRKEKRKNTEAFF. Written as DNA, the CDR3 is TGCACCAGCAGCCGGAAGGAGAAGCGAAAGAACACTGAAGCTTTCTTT.

The table lists this clone with a few counts. This chain links TRBV6-5 with TRBJ1-1, with TRBD1 matching over 7 bases. Germline loops: CDR1 MNHEY, CDR2 SVGAGI. Trimming removed 6 bases from V and 1 base from J; junction bases left unmatched: 2. This CDR3 spans 13 amino acids. The CDR3 DNA is TGTGCCAGCAGCGGACAGGAGAACACTGAAGCTTTCTTT. Translating gives CASSGQENTEAFF.

V is TRBV29-1 and J is TRBJ2-7; TRBD2 matches 7 bases. The CDR3 sequence is 14 residues long. Germline V gene lookup returns CDR1 SQVTM and CDR2 ANQGSEA. V was clipped by 1 base and J by 3 bases; unmatched bases: 6. The CDR3 nucleotides read TGCAGCGTTGAAGGGGGGAGGGTCGGCTACGAGCAGTACTTC. Its protein product is CSVEGGRVGYEQYF.

This clone has just one count. The chain joins TRBV18 to TRBJ2-5, with a tentative D call TRBD1 (5 bases). The CDR3 spans 14 residues. The germline gives CDR1 KGHSH, CDR2 LQKENI. V lost 5 bases and J lost 4, with 14 bases in between. The CDR3 sequence: CASSMDNGPETQYF. For the CDR3, the DNA is TGTGCCAGCTCAATGGACAACGGCCCAGAGACCCAGTACTTC.

This clone was seen just once. The V and J genes are TRBV2 and TRBJ1-5; 8 bases map to TRBD1. V lost 6 bases, J lost 3 bases, and 13 bases stayed unmatched. This CDR3 contains 17 residues. Germline CDR1 reads SNHLY; CDR2 reads FYNNEI. CDR3 bases: TGTGCCAGCAGGGAGATCTATGGACAGGGCGACAATCAGCCCCAGCATTTT. As protein: CASREIYGQGDNQPQHF.

J is TRBJ2-1 and V is TRBV9, with 11 bases aligning to TRBD2. The J segment lost 6 bases and the V segment lost 3 bases, leaving 11 bases of the junction unmatched. The CDR3 covers 17 residues. Germline values: CDR1 SGDLS, CDR2 YYNGEE. The CDR3 DNA reads TGTGCCAGCAGCGCCGGTCTAGCGGGAGGCTGGGGCAATGAGCAGTTCTTC. Translating it yields CASSAGLAGGWGNEQFF.

V usage is TRBV20-1 and J usage is TRBJ2-7, with D unresolved. The CDR3 is made up of 11 amino acids. Trimming removed 6 bases from V and 5 bases from J, with 11 bases in between. CDR1 and CDR2 from the germline V gene are DFQATT and SNEGSKA (reference sequence). Written as DNA, the CDR3 is TGCAGTGCCCCCCGGTCCAACGAGCAGTACTTC. Encoded protein: CSAPRSNEQYF.

A few counts support this clone. The chain uses TRBV6-5 and TRBJ1-3; unclear D gene. This CDR3 region has 12 residues. Germline CDR1 reads MNHEY; CDR2 reads SVGAGI. Trimming took off 6 bases at V and 4 bases at J, with 7 bases between the two ends. CDR3 loop: CASRTSGNTIYF. In nucleotides, the CDR3 is TGTGCCAGCAGGACATCAGGAAACACCATATATTTT.

The chain recombines TRBV19 with TRBJ2-7, with D possibly matching TRBD2 (6 bases). Germline CDR1 and CDR2: LNHDA and SQIVND (reference sequence). The CDR3 runs to 15 residues. V was clipped by 3 bases and J by 2 bases, with 14 bases between them. CDR3 in amino acids: CASSIWASEAYEQYF. CDR3 coding DNA: TGTGCCAGTAGTATTTGGGCTAGCGAAGCCTACGAGCAGTACTTC.

The V gene is TRBV19, the J gene TRBJ1-1; 9 bases line up with TRBD1. CDR3 size: 14 residues. CDR1 and CDR2 (germline): LNHDA, SQIVND (reference sequence). Unmatched junction bases numbered 4, after V lost 6 bases and J lost 2 bases. The CDR3 here is CASSRTGGNTEAFF. Written as DNA, the CDR3 is TGTGCCAGTAGCAGAACAGGGGGCAACACTGAAGCTTTCTTT.

The chain employs TRBV25-1 and TRBJ2-7, with D tentatively TRBD1 (6 bases). Germline CDR1 reads MGHDK; CDR2 reads SYGVNS. CDR3 length: 11 residues. V lost 4 bases to trimming and J lost 6 bases, with 7 bases between them. The CDR3 spells CASSAGVEQYF. The CDR3 DNA reads as TGTGCCAGCAGTGCAGGGGTCGAGCAGTACTTC.

The chain employs TRBV7-2 and TRBJ2-2, with D perhaps TRBD2 (5 bases). The CDR3 loop spans 18 amino acids. V was shortened by 2 bases and J by 0 bases, with 16 bases between the two germline ends. The germline CDR1 and CDR2 sequences are SGHTA and FQGNSA. The CDR3 coding sequence is TGTGCCAGCAGCTTATTGGTGGGTGACGGGGCGAACACCGGGGAGCTGTTTTTT. This codes for CASSLLVGDGANTGELFF.

This clone was seen more than once but under ten times. The chain has TRBV19 and TRBJ2-5, with a tentative D call TRBD2 (5 bases). The germline gives CDR1 LNHDA, CDR2 SQIVND (reference sequence). The CDR3 length is 13 residues. V lost 6 bases and J lost 2, with 10 bases in between. The DNA of the CDR3 is TGTGCCAGTAGAGAAGGCGGGCAAGAGACCCAGTACTTC. This sequence encodes CASREGGQETQYF.

The chain's CDR3 is CASSQAAGPYNEQFF. DNA of the CDR3: TGCGCCAGCAGCCAAGCAGCGGGGCCTTACAATGAGCAGTTCTTC. This rearrangement joins TRBV4-1 to TRBJ2-1; 7 nucleotides align to TRBD2. The CDR3 consists of 15 residues. Looked up from germline, CDR1 is MGHRA and CDR2 is YSYEKL. J gave up 4 bases and V 1 base, and 4 bases lay outside the gene matches.

The chain links TRBV7-9 to TRBJ2-2, with 8 bases aligning to TRBD2. CDR3 size: 16 residues. After removal of 7 bases from V and 5 bases from J, the junction contained 12 bases not matched to a gene. Germline V CDR1 and CDR2: SEHNR, FQNEAQ (reference sequence). CDR3 sequence reads: CASTPLRAGETGELFF. For the CDR3, the DNA is TGTGCCAGCACCCCGTTGCGAGCGGGGGAAACCGGGGAGCTGTTTTTT.

The V and J genes are TRBV9 and TRBJ2-7; no clear D gene. Germline V CDR1 and CDR2: SGDLS, YYNGEE. The V and J ends lost 0 bases and 0 bases respectively, with 10 bases between them. CDR3 length equals 15 residues. CDR3 DNA sequence: TGTGCCAGCAGCGTAGAGGCAGCGTCCTCCTACGAGCAGTACTTC. Translating it yields CASSVEAASSYEQYF.

This chain links TRBV19 with TRBJ1-1; no firm D call. This CDR3 spans 12 amino acids. CDR1 is LNHDA and CDR2 is SQIVND in the germline V gene (reference sequence). The germline V and J ends were trimmed by 6 bases and 4 bases, with 9 bases remaining between them. The CDR3 reads CASSPTSTEAFF. CDR3 bases: TGTGCCAGTAGCCCAACTAGCACTGAAGCTTTCTTT.

The chain employs TRBV9 and TRBJ1-6; D is perhaps TRBD1 (5 bases). The CDR3 loop spans 15 amino acids. Trimming cost V 0 bases and J 9 bases, with 13 bases left between them. Germline V gene sequence: CDR1 SGDLS, CDR2 YYNGEE. The CDR3 spells CASSVGNRHVSPLHF. The CDR3 DNA reads TGTGCCAGCAGCGTAGGAAACAGGCACGTTTCACCCCTCCACTTT.

The CDR3: CASLRQGGYEQYF. The CDR3 nucleotides are TGTGCCAGCCTCCGACAGGGGGGGTACGAGCAGTACTTC. The rearrangement links TRBV2 to TRBJ2-7; TRBD1 agrees at 9 bases. Germline V gene data show CDR1 as SNHLY and CDR2 as FYNNEI. The CDR3 runs to 13 residues. The ends lost 8 bases at V and 4 bases at J; junction bases unmatched: 6.

V usage is TRBV14 and J usage is TRBJ2-3; 11 nucleotides line up with TRBD2. Germline V gives CDR1 SGHDN, CDR2 FVKESK. Trimming at V came to 4 bases and at J to 6 bases, leaving 9 bases not matched to a gene. This CDR3 region has 16 residues. The CDR3 nucleotides read TGTGCCAGCAGCCTTCGACTAGCGGGACTGACGGATACGCAGTATTTT. Translating gives CASSLRLAGLTDTQYF.

The CDR3 DNA reads TGTGCCACCAGTGGGGAGGTGAATGAGCAGTTCTTC. It is translated as CATSGEVNEQFF. V gene TRBV24-1 combines with J gene TRBJ2-1, with TRBD2 as a possible D gene (6 bases). The V and J ends lost 5 bases and 7 bases respectively, with 8 bases between them. Germline CDR1 is KGHDR and CDR2 is SFDVKD. This CDR3 spans 12 amino acids.

The chain couples TRBV6-2 or TRBV6-3 to TRBJ2-5; 7 nucleotides match TRBD1. Trimming took 5 bases from V and 3 from J; bases not matched to a gene: 12. Germline lookup yields CDR1 MNHEY and CDR2 SVGEGT. The CDR3 extends over 16 amino acids. The CDR3 region has the DNA TGTGCCAGCAGTCCCGGAAGACAGGGCCTAGAAGAGACCCAGTACTTC. Translated: CASSPGRQGLEETQYF.

The rearrangement joins TRBV5-5 to TRBJ2-5; 10 positions agree with TRBD1. The ends lost 4 bases at V and 5 bases at J; junction bases unmatched: 8. Germline CDR1 SGHKS, CDR2 YYEKEE (reference sequence). This CDR3 has 15 residues. CDR3 coding DNA: TGTGCCAGCAGCCTGGGGGACAGGGGAGTTGAGACCCAGTACTTC. Its protein is CASSLGDRGVETQYF.

The V call is TRBV6-5, the J call TRBJ1-1; TRBD1 aligns across 8 bases. The CDR3 loop spans 14 amino acids. The J segment lost 6 bases and the V segment lost 6 bases, leaving 9 bases of the junction unmatched. CDR1 and CDR2 (germline): MNHEY, SVGAGI. The CDR3 protein is CASSRDRINPEAFF. CDR3 coding DNA: TGTGCCAGCAGCCGGGACAGGATTAACCCTGAAGCTTTCTTT.

The chain couples TRBV6-1 to TRBJ2-4; 8 nucleotides line up with TRBD1. This CDR3 is built from 19 residues. Unmatched junction bases numbered 10, after V lost 0 bases and J lost 0 bases. Germline CDR1 MNHNS, CDR2 SASEGT. CDR3 loop: CASSEAGTGTPLAKNIQYF. CDR3 nucleotides: TGTGCCAGCAGTGAAGCCGGGACAGGAACCCCTCTAGCCAAAAACATTCAGTACTTC.

This rearrangement joins TRBV19 to TRBJ2-2; the D gene is possibly TRBD2 (5 bases). Germline V gene sequence: CDR1 LNHDA, CDR2 SQIVND (reference sequence). Trimming pared 6 bases from V and 1 base from J, leaving 15 bases between. CDR3 length: 16 residues. CDR3 coding DNA: TGTGCCAGTAGATCCGAAGGACTTCGGAACACCGGGGAGCTGTTTTTT. Its translation is CASRSEGLRNTGELFF.

The rearrangement joins TRBV30 to TRBJ1-6; 9 bases align to TRBD1. The CDR3 is 13 amino acids. Germline V CDR1 and CDR2: GTSNPN, SVGIG (reference sequence). J was trimmed by 10 bases and V by 5 bases; bases with no gene match: 6. The CDR3 protein is CAWGNRGQSPLHF. The DNA of the CDR3 is TGTGCCTGGGGCAACAGGGGGCAATCACCCCTCCACTTT. The entire variable domain, with the rest obtained from reference TRBV30 and TRBJ1-6, is as follows: SQTIHQWPATLVQPVGSPLSLECTVEGTSNPNLYWYRQAAGRGLQLLFYSVGIGQISSEVPQNLSASRPQDRQFILSSKKLLLSDSGFYLCAWGNRGQSPLHFGNGTRLTVT.

The V and J genes are TRBV5-1 and TRBJ1-4; D might be TRBD1 (5 bases). Trimming shortened V by 6 bases and J by 5 bases, and 11 bases separated the two germline ends. This CDR3 contains 13 residues. Looked up from germline, CDR1 is SGHRS and CDR2 is YFSETQ. The DNA of the CDR3 is TGCGCCAGCAAAGACAGAATGAATGAAAAACTGTTTTTT. Residues: CASKDRMNEKLFF. The full variable domain, in which reference TRBV5-1 and TRBJ1-4 provide the parts outside the CDR3, is KAGVTQTPRYLIKTRGQQVTLSCSPISGHRSVSWYQQTPGQGLQFLFEYFSETQRNKGNFPGRFSGRQFSNSRSEMNVSTLELGDSALYLCASKDRMNEKLFFGSGTQLSVL.

This clone has more than one count but fewer than ten. The chain employs TRBV19 and TRBJ1-2; D ambiguous. V was shortened by 2 bases and J by 5 bases, with 12 bases between the two germline ends. This CDR3 is built from 14 residues. Germline CDR1 reads LNHDA; CDR2 reads SQIVND (reference sequence). This chain's CDR3 is CASSINRPPYGYTF. The CDR3 nucleotides are TGTGCCAGTAGTATAAACAGACCGCCTTATGGCTACACCTTC.